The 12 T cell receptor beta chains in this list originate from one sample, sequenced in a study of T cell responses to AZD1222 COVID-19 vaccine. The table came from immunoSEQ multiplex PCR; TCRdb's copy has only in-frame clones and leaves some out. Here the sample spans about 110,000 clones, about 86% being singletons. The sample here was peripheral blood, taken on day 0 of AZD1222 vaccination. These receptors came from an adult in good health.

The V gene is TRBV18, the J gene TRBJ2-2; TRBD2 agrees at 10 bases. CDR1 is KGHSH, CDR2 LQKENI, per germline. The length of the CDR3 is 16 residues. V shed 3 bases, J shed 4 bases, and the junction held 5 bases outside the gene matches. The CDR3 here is CASSPQRGGRTGELFF. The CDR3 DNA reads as TGTGCCAGCTCACCGCAGCGGGGGGGTCGCACCGGGGAGCTGTTTTTT.

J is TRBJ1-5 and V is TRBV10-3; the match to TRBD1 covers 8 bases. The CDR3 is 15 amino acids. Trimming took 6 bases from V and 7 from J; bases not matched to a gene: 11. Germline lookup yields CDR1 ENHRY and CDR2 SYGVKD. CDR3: CAISDGQGDGQPQHF. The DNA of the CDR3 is TGTGCCATCAGCGATGGACAGGGTGACGGGCAGCCCCAGCATTTT.

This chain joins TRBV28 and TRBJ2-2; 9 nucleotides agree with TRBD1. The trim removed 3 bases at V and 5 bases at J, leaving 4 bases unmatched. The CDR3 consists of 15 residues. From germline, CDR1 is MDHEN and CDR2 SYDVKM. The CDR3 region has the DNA TGTGCCAGCAGTTTTCCGGGACAGGGTACCGGGGAGCTGTTTTTT. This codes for CASSFPGQGTGELFF.

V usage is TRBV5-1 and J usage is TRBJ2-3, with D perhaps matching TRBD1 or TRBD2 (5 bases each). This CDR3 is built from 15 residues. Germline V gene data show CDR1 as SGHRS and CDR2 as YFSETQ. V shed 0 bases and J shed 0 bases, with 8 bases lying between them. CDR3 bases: TGCGCCAGCAGCTTGGTCGGGGACAGCACAGATACGCAGTATTTT. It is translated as CASSLVGDSTDTQYF. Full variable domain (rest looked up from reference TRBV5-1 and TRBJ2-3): KAGVTQTPRYLIKTRGQQVTLSCSPISGHRSVSWYQQTPGQGLQFLFEYFSETQRNKGNFPGRFSGRQFSNSRSEMNVSTLELGDSALYLCASSLVGDSTDTQYFGPGTRLTVL.

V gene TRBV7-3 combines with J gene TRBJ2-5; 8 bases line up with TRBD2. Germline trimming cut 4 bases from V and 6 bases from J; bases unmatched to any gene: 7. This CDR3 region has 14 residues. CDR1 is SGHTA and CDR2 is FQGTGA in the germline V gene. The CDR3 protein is CASSSGLVGQTQYF. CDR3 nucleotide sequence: TGTGCCAGCAGCTCGGGACTAGTCGGACAGACCCAGTACTTC.

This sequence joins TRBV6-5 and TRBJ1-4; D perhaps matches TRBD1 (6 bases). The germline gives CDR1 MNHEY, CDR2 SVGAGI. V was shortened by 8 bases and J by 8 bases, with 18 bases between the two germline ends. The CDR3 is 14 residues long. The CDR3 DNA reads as TGTGCCAGCCGCCAACAGGGTAAAGGGGAAAAACTGTTTTTT. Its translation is CASRQQGKGEKLFF.

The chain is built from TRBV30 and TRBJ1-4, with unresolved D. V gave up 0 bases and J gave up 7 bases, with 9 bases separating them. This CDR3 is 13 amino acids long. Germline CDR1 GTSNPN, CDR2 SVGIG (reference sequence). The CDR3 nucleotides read TGTGCCTGGAGTGTACAGCTGGGTGAAAAACTGTTTTTT. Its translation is CAWSVQLGEKLFF.

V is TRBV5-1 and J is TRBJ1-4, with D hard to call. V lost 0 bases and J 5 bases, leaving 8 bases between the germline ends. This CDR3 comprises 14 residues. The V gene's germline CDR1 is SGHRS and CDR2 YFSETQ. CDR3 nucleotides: TGCGCCAGCAGCTTGGATCCCAGGAATGAAAAACTGTTTTTT. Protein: CASSLDPRNEKLFF. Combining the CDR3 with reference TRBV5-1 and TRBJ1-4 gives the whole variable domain KAGVTQTPRYLIKTRGQQVTLSCSPISGHRSVSWYQQTPGQGLQFLFEYFSETQRNKGNFPGRFSGRQFSNSRSEMNVSTLELGDSALYLCASSLDPRNEKLFFGSGTQLSVL.

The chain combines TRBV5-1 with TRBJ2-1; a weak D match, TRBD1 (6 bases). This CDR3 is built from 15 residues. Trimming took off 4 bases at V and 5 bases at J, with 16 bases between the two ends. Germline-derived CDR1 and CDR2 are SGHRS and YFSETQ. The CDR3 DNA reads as TGCGCCAGCAGCCCTAGGGGGAGAGGTGACAATGAGCAGTTCTTC. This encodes CASSPRGRGDNEQFF.

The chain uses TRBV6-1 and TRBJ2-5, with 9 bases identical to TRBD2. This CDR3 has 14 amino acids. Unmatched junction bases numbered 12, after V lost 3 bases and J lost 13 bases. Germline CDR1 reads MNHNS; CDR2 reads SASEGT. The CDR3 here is CASSDGLAGRVGYF. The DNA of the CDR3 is TGTGCCAGCAGTGACGGGCTAGCGGGACGTGTCGGGTACTTC.

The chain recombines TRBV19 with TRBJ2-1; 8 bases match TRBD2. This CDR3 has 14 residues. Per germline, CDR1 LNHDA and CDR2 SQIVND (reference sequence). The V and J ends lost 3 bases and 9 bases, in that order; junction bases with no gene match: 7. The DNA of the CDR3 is TGTGCCAGTAGTATTAGCGGGATATTTGTTGAGCAGTTCTTC. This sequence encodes CASSISGIFVEQFF.

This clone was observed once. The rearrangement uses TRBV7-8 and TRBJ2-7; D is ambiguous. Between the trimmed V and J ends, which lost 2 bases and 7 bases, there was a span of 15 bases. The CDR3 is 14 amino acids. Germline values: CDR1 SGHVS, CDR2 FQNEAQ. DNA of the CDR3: TGTGCCAGCAGCTTAAAGTTCCTGGAGATTGAGCAGTACTTC. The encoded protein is CASSLKFLEIEQYF.